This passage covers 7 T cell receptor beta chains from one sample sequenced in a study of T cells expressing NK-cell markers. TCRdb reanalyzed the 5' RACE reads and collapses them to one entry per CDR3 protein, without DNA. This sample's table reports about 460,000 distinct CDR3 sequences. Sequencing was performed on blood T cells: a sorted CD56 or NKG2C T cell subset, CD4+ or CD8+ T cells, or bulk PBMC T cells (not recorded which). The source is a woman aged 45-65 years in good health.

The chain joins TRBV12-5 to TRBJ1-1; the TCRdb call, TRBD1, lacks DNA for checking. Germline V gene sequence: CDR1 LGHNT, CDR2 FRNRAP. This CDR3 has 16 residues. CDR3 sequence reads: CASGLVRKQGDTEAFF.

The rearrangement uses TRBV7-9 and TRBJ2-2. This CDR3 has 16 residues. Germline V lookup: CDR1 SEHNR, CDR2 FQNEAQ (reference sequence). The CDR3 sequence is CASSRGVRADTGELFF.

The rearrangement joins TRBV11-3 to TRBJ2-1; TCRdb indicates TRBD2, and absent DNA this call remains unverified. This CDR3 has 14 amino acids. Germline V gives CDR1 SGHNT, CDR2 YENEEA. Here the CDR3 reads CASSASAGAVEQFF.

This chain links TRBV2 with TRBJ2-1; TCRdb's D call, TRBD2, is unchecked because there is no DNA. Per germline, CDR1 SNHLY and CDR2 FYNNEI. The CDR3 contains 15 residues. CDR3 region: CASSGGTSGRNEQFF.

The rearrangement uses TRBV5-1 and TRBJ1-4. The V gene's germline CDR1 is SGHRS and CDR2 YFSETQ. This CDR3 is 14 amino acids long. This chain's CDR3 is CASSPADANEKLFF.

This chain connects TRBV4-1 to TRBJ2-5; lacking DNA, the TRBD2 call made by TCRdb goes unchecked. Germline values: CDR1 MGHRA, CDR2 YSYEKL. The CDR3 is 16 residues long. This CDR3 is CASSQVAGLQQETQYF.

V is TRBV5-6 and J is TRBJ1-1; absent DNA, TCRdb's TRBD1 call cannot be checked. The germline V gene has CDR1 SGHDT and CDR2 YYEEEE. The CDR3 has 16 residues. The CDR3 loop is CASSLVGTGGDTEAFF.